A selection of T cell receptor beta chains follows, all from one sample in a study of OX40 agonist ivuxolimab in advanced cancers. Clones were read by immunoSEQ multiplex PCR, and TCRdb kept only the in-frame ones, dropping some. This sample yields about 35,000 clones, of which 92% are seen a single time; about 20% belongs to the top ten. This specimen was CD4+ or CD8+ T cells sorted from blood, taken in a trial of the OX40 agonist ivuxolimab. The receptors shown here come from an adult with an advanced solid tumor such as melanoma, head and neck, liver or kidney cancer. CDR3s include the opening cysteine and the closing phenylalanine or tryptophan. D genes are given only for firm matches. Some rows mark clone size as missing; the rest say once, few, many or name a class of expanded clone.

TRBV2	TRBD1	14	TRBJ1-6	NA	TGTGCCAGCAGTGTTGGGACAGGGAATTCACCCCTCCACTTT	CASSVGTGNSPLHF
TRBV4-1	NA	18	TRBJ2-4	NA	TGCGCCAGCAGCCAAGCAGCCTTAGGGTCGCTAGCCAAAAACATTCAGTACTTC	CASSQAALGSLAKNIQYF
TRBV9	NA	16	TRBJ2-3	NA	TGTGCCAGCAGCGTAGGGTCAGGGGTCAGCACAGATACGCAGTATTTT	CASSVGSGVSTDTQYF
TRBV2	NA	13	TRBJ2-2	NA	TGTGCCAGCAGTGAGAGGCGGGCCGGGGAGCTGTTTTTT	CASSERRAGELFF
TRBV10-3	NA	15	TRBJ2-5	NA	TGTGCCATCAGTGAGTCGGAGGGGACTCAAGAGACCCAGTACTTC	CAISESEGTQETQYF
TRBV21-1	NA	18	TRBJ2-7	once	TGTGCCAGCAGCAAACGAGGACGACAGGGGTTCCCAACCTACGAGCAGTACTTC	CASSKRGRQGFPTYEQYF
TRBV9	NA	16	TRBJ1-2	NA	TGTGCCAGCAGCGTAGCTGGGGCAGGGATCGACTATGGCTACACCTTC	CASSVAGAGIDYGYTF
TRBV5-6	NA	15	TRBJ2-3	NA	TGTGCCAGCAGCCCCTTGACCAGGAGGGTAGATACGCAGTATTTT	CASSPLTRRVDTQYF
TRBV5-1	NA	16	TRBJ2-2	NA	TGCGCCAGCAGCTTGGGGGCGACAGGGAACACCGGGGAGCTGTTTTTT	CASSLGATGNTGELFF
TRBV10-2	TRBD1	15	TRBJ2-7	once	TGCGCCAGCAGTGAGCGGGACAGGGGCGCCTACGAGCAGTACTTC	CASSERDRGAYEQYF
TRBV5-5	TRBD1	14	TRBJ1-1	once	TGTGCCAGCAGCTCGGGACAGGGGAACACTGAAGCTTTCTTT	CASSSGQGNTEAFF
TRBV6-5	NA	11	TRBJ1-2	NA	TGTGCCAGCAGACCGTACTATGGCTACACCTTC	CASRPYYGYTF
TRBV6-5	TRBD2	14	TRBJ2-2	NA	TGTGCCGGATCTAGCGGGGGGGCCACCGGGGAGCTGTTTTTT	CAGSSGGATGELFF
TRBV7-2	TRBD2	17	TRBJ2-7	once	TGTGCCAGCAGCTTCCGGGGGGTAGGGGAAATCTCCTACGAGCAGTACTTC	CASSFRGVGEISYEQYF
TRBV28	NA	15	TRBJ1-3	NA	TGTGCCAGCAGTTTAAGGGTTGGGGCTGGAAACACCATATATTTT	CASSLRVGAGNTIYF
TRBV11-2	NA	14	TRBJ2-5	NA	TGTGCCAGCAGCTTCTTTAGCGGCCAAGAGACCCAGTACTTC	CASSFFSGQETQYF
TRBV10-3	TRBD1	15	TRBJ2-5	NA	TGTGCCATCAGCGCGACAGGGGGCGACCAAGAGACCCAGTACTTC	CAISATGGDQETQYF
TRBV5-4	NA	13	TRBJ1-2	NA	TGTGCCTCTCGGGGCGGAGTAGGCTATGGCTACACCTTC	CASRGGVGYGYTF
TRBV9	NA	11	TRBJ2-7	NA	TGTGCCAGCAGCTCCGGGGGCGAGCAGTACTTC	CASSSGGEQYF
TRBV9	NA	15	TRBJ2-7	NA	TGTGCCAGCAGCGAGGACACCAATCTAAACTACGAGCAGTACTTC	CASSEDTNLNYEQYF
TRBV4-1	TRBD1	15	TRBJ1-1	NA	TGCGCCAGCAGCCACCCGCCTACAGGGGTCGGGGAAGCTTTCTTT	CASSHPPTGVGEAFF
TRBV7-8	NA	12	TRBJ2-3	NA	TGTGCCAGCAGCTTATACACAGATACGCAGTATTTT	CASSLYTDTQYF
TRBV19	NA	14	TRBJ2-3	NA	TGTGCCAGTAGTACCGGGACTAGCACAGATACGCAGTATTTT	CASSTGTSTDTQYF
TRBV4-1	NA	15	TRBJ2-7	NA	TGCGCCAGCAGCCCTCTCTCGGACTACTCCTACGAGCAGTACTTC	CASSPLSDYSYEQYF
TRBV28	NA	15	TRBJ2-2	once	TGTGCCAGCATCGATGGGTTATTGAACACCGGGGAGCTGTTTTTT	CASIDGLLNTGELFF
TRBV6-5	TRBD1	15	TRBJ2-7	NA	TGTGCCAGCAGTTACGGAGGGACAGGAACCTACGAGCAGTACTTC	CASSYGGTGTYEQYF
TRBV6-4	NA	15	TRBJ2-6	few	TGTGCCAGCAGTGAAGGGGGCTCTGGGGCCAACGTCCTGACTTTC	CASSEGGSGANVLTF
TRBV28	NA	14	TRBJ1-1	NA	TGTGCCAGTATGGAAAACAGAATGAACACTGAAGCTTTCTTT	CASMENRMNTEAFF
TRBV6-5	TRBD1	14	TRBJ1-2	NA	TGTGCCAGCAGTGAACCGGACAGGGAATATGGCTACACCTTC	CASSEPDREYGYTF
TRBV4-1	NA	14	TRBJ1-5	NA	TGCGCCAGCAGCCTCGGACTGAGCAATCAGCCCCAGCATTTT	CASSLGLSNQPQHF
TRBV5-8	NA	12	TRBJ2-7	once	TGTGCCAGCACCTTCCGGCACTACGAGCAGTACTTC	CASTFRHYEQYF
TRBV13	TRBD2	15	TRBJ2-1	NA	TGTGCCAGCAGCTCGGAGCGGGAGGGGGGGGATGAGCAGTTCTTC	CASSSEREGGDEQFF
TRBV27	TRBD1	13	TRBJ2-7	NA	TGTGCCAGCAGTAGGGACAGCGTAGGGGAGCAGTACTTC	CASSRDSVGEQYF
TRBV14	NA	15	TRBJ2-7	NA	TGTGCCAGCAGCCAAGTGGCAGGGGTATCCTACGAGCAGTACTTC	CASSQVAGVSYEQYF
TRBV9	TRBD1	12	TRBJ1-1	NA	TGTGCCAGCGGCAGGGGGTCGGCTGAAGCTTTCTTT	CASGRGSAEAFF
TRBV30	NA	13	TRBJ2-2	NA	TGTGCCTGTTACAGGGCGAACACCGGGGAGCTGTTTTTT	CACYRANTGELFF
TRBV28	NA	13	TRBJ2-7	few	TGTGCCAGCAGTTTCGACTACCCTCCCGAGCAGTACTTC	CASSFDYPPEQYF
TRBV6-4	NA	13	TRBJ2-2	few	TGTGCCAGCAGTGACTCGCAGGCCGGGGAGCTGTTTTTT	CASSDSQAGELFF
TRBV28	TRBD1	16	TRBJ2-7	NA	TGTGCCAGCAGTCACACACCGGGACAGGGTTCGGGCGAGCAGTACTTC	CASSHTPGQGSGEQYF
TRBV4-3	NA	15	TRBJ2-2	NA	TGCGCCAGCAGCCAAGGGCTCTCATACACCGGGGAGCTGTTTTTT	CASSQGLSYTGELFF
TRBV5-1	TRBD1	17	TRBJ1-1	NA	TGCGCCAGCAGCTCGCCAGGATGGGACAGTGGGAACACTGAAGCTTTCTTT	CASSSPGWDSGNTEAFF
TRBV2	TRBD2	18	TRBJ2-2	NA	TGTGCCAGCAATTTCGGAGGTAGCGGGAGTACCAACACCGGGGAGCTGTTTTTT	CASNFGGSGSTNTGELFF